The 28 T cell receptor beta chains below were found in one sample sequenced in a study of CD8 T cells in Susac syndrome. RNA amounts of roughly 0.45 to 1 ug underwent reverse transcription with random hexamers. TCRdb reprocessed the immunoSEQ multiplex PCR reads via MiXCR and lists one record per CDR3 protein. The table lists some 130,000 distinct CDR3 sequences, about 94% of them singletons. The specimen was CD4+ T cells from PBMCs. These receptors originate from a human donor with multiple sclerosis.

V and J are TRBV13 and TRBJ2-2; D is undetermined. CDR3 size: 13 residues. In germline, CDR1 is PRHDT, CDR2 FYEKMQ (reference sequence). With 5 bases removed from V and 6 bases from J, the gap between germline ends came to 10 bases. The CDR3 sequence is CASSRTTPGELFF. CDR3 DNA sequence: TGTGCCAGCAGCCGCACAACCCCCGGGGAGCTGTTTTTT.

V is TRBV7-9 and J is TRBJ2-3, with D maybe TRBD2 (6 bases). The germline CDR1 and CDR2 sequences are SEHNR and FQNEAQ (reference sequence). Trimming shortened V by 7 bases and J by 11 bases, and 16 bases separated the two germline ends. The CDR3 length is 12 residues. CDR3 bases: TGTGCCAGCACCGCTCCAGGGACTTTGCAGTATTTT. Amino acids: CASTAPGTLQYF.

This rearrangement joins TRBV19 to TRBJ2-2, with a tentative D call TRBD1 (6 bases). V lost 6 bases to trimming and J lost 7 bases, with 21 bases between them. Germline CDR1 LNHDA, CDR2 SQIVND (reference sequence). CDR3 length: 16 residues. CDR3 protein: CASRIIGGERNGELFF. In DNA, the CDR3 is TGTGCCAGTAGAATCATAGGGGGAGAAAGGAACGGGGAGCTGTTTTTT.

This chain links TRBV6-1 with TRBJ1-2; TRBD1 is a possible D gene (5 bases). The ends were cut back, 4 bases at V and 2 bases at J, with 14 bases in the middle. Per the germline V gene, CDR1 is MNHNS and CDR2 is SASEGT. This CDR3 contains 15 residues. The CDR3: CASSARDRPNYGYTF. DNA for the CDR3: TGTGCCAGCAGTGCCCGGGACCGGCCAAACTATGGCTACACCTTC.

The chain uses TRBV19 and TRBJ1-5; D unclear. Germline-derived CDR1 and CDR2 are LNHDA and SQIVND (reference sequence). The CDR3 is 15 amino acids. V lost 0 bases and J lost 1, with 7 bases in between. CDR3 DNA: TGTGCCAGTAGTATAGATCGAGGAAGCAATCAGCCCCAGCATTTT. It specifies CASSIDRGSNQPQHF.

The CDR3 sequence is CASSRFRGREQYF. In nucleotides, the CDR3 is TGCGCCAGCAGCCGCTTCAGGGGTAGGGAGCAGTACTTC. This chain joins TRBV4-3 and TRBJ2-7; tentatively, D is TRBD1 (6 bases). The V end lost 4 bases, the J end lost 7 bases, and 14 bases lay between the germline ends. Germline assignment: CDR1 LGHNA and CDR2 YSLEER. This CDR3 contains 13 residues.

The chain has TRBV7-9 and TRBJ1-1, with D tentatively TRBD1 (6 bases). Germline CDR1 and CDR2: SEHNR and FQNEAQ (reference sequence). Trimming pared 0 bases from V and 0 bases from J, leaving 14 bases between. The CDR3 sequence is 17 residues long. The DNA for the CDR3 is TGTGCCAGCAGCTTAGCTGCAAGGGGGGGCATGAACACTGAAGCTTTCTTT. This encodes CASSLAARGGMNTEAFF.

The rearrangement links TRBV9 to TRBJ1-2, with a possible D match to TRBD1 (5 bases). There are 13 residues in the CDR3. Germline values: CDR1 SGDLS, CDR2 YYNGEE. V was clipped by 5 bases and J by 5 bases, with 13 bases between them. Here the CDR3 DNA reads TGTGCCAGCAGTTCCCCGGGACGTTATGGCTACACCTTC. Translated, it gives CASSSPGRYGYTF. Filled out from reference TRBV9 and TRBJ1-2, the complete variable domain reads DSGVTQTPKHLITATGQRVTLRCSPRSGDLSVYWYQQSLDQGLQFLIQYYNGEERAKGNILERFSAQQFPDLHSELNLSSLELGDSALYFCASSSPGRYGYTFGSGTRLTVV.

Worth noting for this clonotype: One junction end does not reproduce the germline sequence, and a read error may be involved. The chain combines TRBV7-7 with TRBJ2-7; tentatively, D is TRBD2 (8 bases). Looked up from germline, CDR1 is SSHAT and CDR2 is FNYEAQ (reference sequence). The CDR3 length is 14 residues. The CDR3 region is CASSLAGQHYEQYF. The CDR3 bases are TGTGCTAGCAGCTTAGCGGGACAGCACTACGAGCAGTACTTC.

This clonotype appeared once. J is TRBJ2-4 and V is TRBV12-3 or TRBV12-4; 7 nucleotides agree with TRBD1. The CDR3 has 14 amino acids. With 6 bases clipped from V and 3 bases from J, the junction kept 5 bases outside the gene matches. Here the CDR3 reads CASSEGGLKNIQYF. CDR3 bases: TGTGCCAGCAGCGAAGGGGGCCTCAAAAACATTCAGTACTTC.

This chain links TRBV15 with TRBJ1-4; D unresolved. V was cut by 0 bases and J by 9 bases, with 11 bases left in between. Germline CDR1 reads LNHNV; CDR2 reads YYDKDF (reference sequence). The CDR3 loop spans 14 amino acids. The CDR3 is CATSRDPGEKKLFF. The CDR3 coding sequence is TGTGCCACCAGCAGAGATCCCGGGGAGAAAAAACTGTTTTTT.

This rearrangement joins TRBV3-1 to TRBJ2-7; 8 positions match TRBD1. Trimming took 3 bases from V and 5 from J; bases not matched to a gene: 9. Germline-derived CDR1 and CDR2 are LGHDT and YNNKEL (reference sequence). CDR3 length equals 15 residues. CDR3 in amino acids: CASSQVNRGFHEQYF. The CDR3, as DNA: TGTGCCAGCAGCCAGGTAAACAGGGGGTTCCACGAGCAGTACTTC.

The chain has TRBV2 and TRBJ2-3, with 7 bases fitting TRBD1. This CDR3 has 13 residues. J was trimmed by 3 bases and V by 5 bases; bases with no gene match: 2. Germline V gives CDR1 SNHLY, CDR2 FYNNEI. In nucleotides, the CDR3 is TGTGCCAGCAGTCGGGACAGTACAGATACGCAGTATTTT. Protein: CASSRDSTDTQYF.

CDR3 sequence (DNA): TGCAGCGTTGCGAATACTATAGGGTTAGCTTTCTTT. Encoded protein: CSVANTIGLAFF. The rearrangement uses TRBV29-1 and TRBJ1-1; D not resolved. CDR1 SQVTM and CDR2 ANQGSEA come from the germline V gene. The CDR3 is 12 amino acids. Trimming shortened V by 4 bases and J by 10 bases, and 16 bases separated the two germline ends.

This chain links TRBV4-3 with TRBJ1-5; unclear D gene. Trimming removed 0 bases at V and 7 bases at J, with 10 bases between. The CDR3 covers 14 residues. Looked up from germline, CDR1 is LGHNA and CDR2 is YSLEER. The CDR3 coding sequence is TGCGCCAGCAGCCAAGAAGCCATGACCCAGCCCCAGCATTTT. Protein sequence: CASSQEAMTQPQHF.

This clonotype was detected only a few times. The chain couples TRBV5-1 to TRBJ2-7; no reliable D call. This CDR3 is 14 amino acids long. The germline V gene encodes CDR1 SGHRS and CDR2 YFSETQ. V was clipped by 0 bases and J by 1 base, with 8 bases between them. The CDR3 nucleotides read TGCGCCAGCAGCTTGGCCGCGATTTCCTACGAGCAGTACTTC. It translates to CASSLAAISYEQYF.

The chain carries TRBV5-4 and TRBJ2-5, with 12 bases matching TRBD2. CDR1 and CDR2 from the germline V gene are SGHNT and YYREEE (reference sequence). The CDR3 runs 17 residues. Losses at the gene ends were 2 bases for V and 4 bases for J; bases not matched to a gene: 9. This CDR3 reads CASSFPLAGGIPETQYF. The CDR3 DNA follows: TGTGCCAGCAGCTTTCCCCTAGCGGGGGGGATTCCAGAGACCCAGTACTTC.

The V gene is TRBV19, the J gene TRBJ1-4; D perhaps matches TRBD1 (5 bases). Trimming cost V 8 bases and J 0 bases, with 10 bases left between them. This CDR3 has 14 amino acids. Per the germline V gene, CDR1 is LNHDA and CDR2 is SQIVND (reference sequence). The CDR3 loop is CASRGGPTNEKLFF. For the CDR3, the DNA is TGTGCCAGTCGGGGCGGACCAACTAATGAAAAACTGTTTTTT.

This chain joins TRBV5-1 and TRBJ1-1; D gene ambiguous. V was clipped by 4 bases and J by 0 bases, with 10 bases between them. CDR1 SGHRS and CDR2 YFSETQ come from the germline V gene. CDR3 length equals 14 residues. The CDR3 spells CASSGAQVNTEAFF. CDR3 bases: TGCGCCAGCAGCGGAGCCCAGGTGAACACTGAAGCTTTCTTT.

The chain carries TRBV30 and TRBJ2-3; D not resolved. Trimming took off 4 bases at V and 3 bases at J, with 8 bases between the two ends. CDR1 is GTSNPN, CDR2 SVGIG, per germline (reference sequence). There are 12 residues in the CDR3. In DNA form, the CDR3 reads TGTGCCTGGAAGGCAGCGACAGATACGCAGTATTTT. Residues: CAWKAATDTQYF.

The chain joins TRBV20-1 to TRBJ2-5; D is perhaps TRBD2 (5 bases). Germline CDR1 is DFQATT and CDR2 is SNEGSKA (reference sequence). This CDR3 is built from 14 residues. V lost 0 bases and J lost 0, with 8 bases in between. The CDR3 sequence is CSARETRNQETQYF. The CDR3 nucleotides read TGCAGTGCTAGAGAAACTAGAAACCAAGAGACCCAGTACTTC.

The gene calls are TRBV30 and TRBJ2-3; D gene ambiguous. The CDR3 is 13 residues long. CDR1 is GTSNPN and CDR2 is SVGIG in the germline V gene (reference sequence). Trimming left V 2 bases short and J 0 bases short, with 6 bases between. CDR3 sequence: CAWSPGSTDTQYF. The CDR3 region has the DNA TGTGCCTGGAGTCCCGGTAGCACAGATACGCAGTATTTT.

V usage is TRBV12-3 or TRBV12-4 and J usage is TRBJ2-1; no definite D call. This CDR3 is 16 amino acids long. V lost 4 bases to trimming and J lost 3 bases, with 16 bases between them. The DNA for the CDR3 is TGTGCCAGCAGTTCCTCGAGAAGGATCAACTACAATGAGCAGTTCTTC. It yields the protein CASSSSRRINYNEQFF.

The CDR3 DNA is TGTGCCAGCAGTTTTTCGGGTGTGGGGAACAATGAGCAGTTCTTC. Translated: CASSFSGVGNNEQFF. The gene calls are TRBV12-3 or TRBV12-4 and TRBJ2-1, with D unresolved. The CDR3 is 15 amino acids. With 3 bases removed from V and 5 bases from J, the gap between germline ends came to 14 bases.

The CDR3: CASSLMPDYEQYF. In nucleotides, the CDR3 is TGCGCCAGCAGCTTGATGCCAGACTACGAGCAGTACTTC. This chain connects TRBV5-1 to TRBJ2-7; D remains ambiguous. This CDR3 is built from 13 residues. V was shortened by 1 base and J by 3 bases, with 8 bases between the two germline ends. The germline gives CDR1 SGHRS, CDR2 YFSETQ.

The chain combines TRBV2 with TRBJ2-2; a possible D gene is TRBD1 (5 bases). Germline CDR1 and CDR2: SNHLY and FYNNEI. V was shortened by 4 bases and J by 6 bases, with 9 bases between the two germline ends. This CDR3 region has 13 residues. CDR3 residues: CASSVQGSGELFF. CDR3 DNA sequence: TGTGCCAGCAGTGTTCAGGGATCCGGGGAGCTGTTTTTT.

The chain combines TRBV7-2 with TRBJ2-1; D is unclear. Trimming took off 1 base at V and 7 bases at J, with 14 bases between the two ends. CDR1 SGHTA and CDR2 FQGNSA come from the germline V gene. The CDR3 covers 15 residues. The CDR3 region is CASSLDSTTSNEQFF. The CDR3 DNA reads as TGTGCCAGCAGCTTAGACTCAACAACTTCAAATGAGCAGTTCTTC.

This rearrangement joins TRBV2 to TRBJ2-6; D call uncertain. V lost 4 bases and J 0 bases, leaving 10 bases between the germline ends. The CDR3 consists of 16 residues. In germline, CDR1 is SNHLY, CDR2 FYNNEI. CDR3 sequence reads: CASSGRSISGANVLTF. The CDR3 DNA is TGTGCCAGCAGTGGACGGAGCATCTCTGGGGCCAACGTCCTGACTTTC.